A selection of T cell receptor beta chains follows, all from one sample in a study of OX40 agonist ivuxolimab in advanced cancers. TCRdb keeps only in-frame clones here, not all; method: immunoSEQ multiplex PCR. The profile covers about 52,000 clones, with under 95% appearing a single time and around 10% taken by the ten largest. The sample consisted of CD4+ or CD8+ T cells sorted from blood, taken in a trial of the OX40 agonist ivuxolimab. The receptors stem from an adult with an advanced solid tumor such as melanoma, head and neck, liver or kidney cancer. CDR3s include the opening cysteine and the closing phenylalanine or tryptophan. Each record gives: V gene, clone size, J gene, D gene, CDR3 protein, CDR3 DNA. The D gene is left open where the match is weak. Not every row has a clone size; where given, it reads once, few, many or a size class.

V: TRBV2
size: NA
J: TRBJ1-5
D: NA
CDR3: CASSDSGVNQPQHF
DNA: TGTGCCAGCAGTGATTCAGGGGTCAATCAGCCCCAGCATTTT

V: TRBV4-1
size: NA
J: TRBJ2-1
D: NA
CDR3: CASSQVWDPQASYNEQFF
DNA: TGCGCCAGCAGCCAAGTCTGGGACCCCCAGGCCTCCTACAATGAGCAGTTCTTC

V: TRBV6-6
size: NA
J: TRBJ2-7
D: NA
CDR3: CASSSEWTVNEQYF
DNA: TGTGCCAGCAGCTCCGAATGGACGGTAAACGAGCAGTACTTC

V: TRBV27
size: NA
J: TRBJ2-2
D: NA
CDR3: CASSLSTFTGELFF
DNA: TGTGCCAGCAGTTTATCGACTTTCACCGGGGAGCTGTTTTTT

V: TRBV10-2
size: NA
J: TRBJ2-2
D: NA
CDR3: CASRGGSNTGELFF
DNA: TGCGCCAGCAGAGGCGGGTCGAACACCGGGGAGCTGTTTTTT

V: TRBV28
size: NA
J: TRBJ2-3
D: NA
CDR3: CASNVGTGKDKHTDTQYF
DNA: TGTGCCAGCAACGTCGGGACGGGCAAAGATAAACACACAGATACGCAGTATTTT

V: TRBV28
size: NA
J: TRBJ1-4
D: TRBD1
CDR3: CASTGTGVGNEKLFF
DNA: TGTGCCAGCACCGGGACAGGGGTTGGTAATGAAAAACTGTTTTTT

V: TRBV6-6
size: NA
J: TRBJ2-6
D: NA
CDR3: CASTGANVLTF
DNA: TGTGCCAGTACTGGGGCCAACGTCCTGACTTTC

V: TRBV9
size: NA
J: TRBJ1-5
D: NA
CDR3: CASSTGREQPQHF
DNA: TGTGCCAGCAGCACGGGGCGAGAACAGCCCCAGCATTTT

V: TRBV11-3
size: NA
J: TRBJ2-7
D: TRBD2
CDR3: CASSPSGRTHEQYF
DNA: TGTGCCAGCAGCCCCTCCGGGAGGACCCACGAGCAGTACTTC

V: TRBV2
size: NA
J: TRBJ2-7
D: NA
CDR3: CASTISKHSYEQYF
DNA: TGTGCCAGCACAATCTCCAAACATTCCTACGAGCAGTACTTC

V: TRBV6-4
size: NA
J: TRBJ2-3
D: TRBD2
CDR3: CASSLISGSTTDTQYF
DNA: TGTGCCAGCAGTCTGATTAGCGGGAGTACGACAGATACGCAGTATTTT

V: TRBV6-6
size: NA
J: TRBJ2-7
D: TRBD1
CDR3: CASSAEDRGYHEQYF
DNA: TGTGCCAGCAGTGCCGAGGACAGGGGGTACCACGAGCAGTACTTC

V: TRBV18
size: NA
J: TRBJ2-1
D: TRBD2
CDR3: CASSPDSGRVYEQFF
DNA: TGTGCCAGCTCACCAGATAGCGGGAGAGTGTATGAGCAGTTCTTC

V: TRBV7-9
size: NA
J: TRBJ1-5
D: NA
CDR3: CASSLGGQPQHF
DNA: TGTGCCAGCAGCCTCGGCGGTCAGCCCCAGCATTTT

V: TRBV10-2
size: NA
J: TRBJ2-3
D: NA
CDR3: CASSDIGPTDTQYF
DNA: TGCGCCAGCAGTGACATTGGGCCCACAGATACGCAGTATTTT

V: TRBV18
size: NA
J: TRBJ2-1
D: TRBD2
CDR3: CASSPPAGGDNEQFF
DNA: TGTGCCAGCTCACCACCAGCGGGAGGGGACAATGAGCAGTTCTTC

V: TRBV11-2
size: once
J: TRBJ2-1
D: TRBD2
CDR3: CASSTIAGGDNEQFF
DNA: TGTGCCAGCAGTACTATAGCGGGAGGGGATAATGAGCAGTTCTTC

V: TRBV6-5
size: NA
J: TRBJ1-2
D: NA
CDR3: CASKAGLNYGYTF
DNA: TGTGCCAGCAAGGCAGGACTTAACTATGGCTACACCTTC

V: TRBV21-1
size: NA
J: TRBJ2-7
D: NA
CDR3: CASSNRRWTSHRNEQYF
DNA: TGTGCCAGCAGCAATAGGAGGTGGACTAGCCACAGGAACGAGCAGTACTTC